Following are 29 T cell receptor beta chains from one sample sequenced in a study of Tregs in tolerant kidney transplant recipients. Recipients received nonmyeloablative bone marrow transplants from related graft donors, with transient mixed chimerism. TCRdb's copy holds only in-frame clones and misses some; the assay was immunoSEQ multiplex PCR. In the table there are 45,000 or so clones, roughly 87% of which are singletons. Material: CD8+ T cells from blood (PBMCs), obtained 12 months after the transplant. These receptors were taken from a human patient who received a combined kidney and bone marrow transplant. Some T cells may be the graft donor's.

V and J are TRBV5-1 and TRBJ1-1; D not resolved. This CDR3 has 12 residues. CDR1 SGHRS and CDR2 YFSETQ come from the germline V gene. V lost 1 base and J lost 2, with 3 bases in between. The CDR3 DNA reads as TGCGCCAGCAGCTTGAGCAACACTGAAGCTTTCTTT. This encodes CASSLSNTEAFF.

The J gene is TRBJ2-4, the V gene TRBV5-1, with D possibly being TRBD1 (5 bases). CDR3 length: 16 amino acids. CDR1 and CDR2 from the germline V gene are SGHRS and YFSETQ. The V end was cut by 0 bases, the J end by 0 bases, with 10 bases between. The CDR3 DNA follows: TGCGCCAGCAGCTTGGGACAGAACCTAGCCAAAAACATTCAGTACTTC. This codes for CASSLGQNLAKNIQYF.

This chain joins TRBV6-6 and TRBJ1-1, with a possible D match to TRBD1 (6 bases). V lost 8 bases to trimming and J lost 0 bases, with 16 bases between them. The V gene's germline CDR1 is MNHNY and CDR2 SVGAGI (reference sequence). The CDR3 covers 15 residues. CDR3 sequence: CASAVGHFMNTEAFF. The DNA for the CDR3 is TGTGCCAGCGCCGTGGGACACTTCATGAACACTGAAGCTTTCTTT.

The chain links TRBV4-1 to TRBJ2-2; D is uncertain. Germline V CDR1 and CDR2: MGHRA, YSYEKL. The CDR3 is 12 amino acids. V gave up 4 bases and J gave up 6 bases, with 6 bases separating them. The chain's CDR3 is CASSPIAGELFF. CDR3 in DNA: TGCGCCAGCAGCCCCATAGCCGGGGAGCTGTTTTTT.

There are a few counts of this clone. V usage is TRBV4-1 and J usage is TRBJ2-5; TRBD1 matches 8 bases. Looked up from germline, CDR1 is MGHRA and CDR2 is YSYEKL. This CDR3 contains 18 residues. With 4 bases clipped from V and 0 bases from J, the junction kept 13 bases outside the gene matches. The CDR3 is CASSLPTGDSLYQETQYF. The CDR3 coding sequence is TGCGCCAGCAGCCTTCCGACAGGGGACTCCCTTTACCAAGAGACCCAGTACTTC.

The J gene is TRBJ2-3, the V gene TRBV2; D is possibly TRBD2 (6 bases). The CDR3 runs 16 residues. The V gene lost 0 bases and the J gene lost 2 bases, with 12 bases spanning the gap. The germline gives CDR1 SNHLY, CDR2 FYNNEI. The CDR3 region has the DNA TGTGCCAGCAGTGAAGCCCGGGGGTGGGACACAGATACGCAGTATTTT. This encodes CASSEARGWDTDTQYF.

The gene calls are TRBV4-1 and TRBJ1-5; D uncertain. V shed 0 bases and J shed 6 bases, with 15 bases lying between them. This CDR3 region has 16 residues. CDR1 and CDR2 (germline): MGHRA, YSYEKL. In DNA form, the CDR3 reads TGCGCCAGCAGCCAAGACGACCGGTTTGGGAGTCAGCCCCAGCATTTT. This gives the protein CASSQDDRFGSQPQHF.

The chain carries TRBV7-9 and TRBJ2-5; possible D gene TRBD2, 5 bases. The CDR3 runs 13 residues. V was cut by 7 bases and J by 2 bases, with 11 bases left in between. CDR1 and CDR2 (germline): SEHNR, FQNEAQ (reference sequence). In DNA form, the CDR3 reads TGTGCCAGCAAGGGCGGGCCACAAGAGACCCAGTACTTC. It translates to CASKGGPQETQYF.

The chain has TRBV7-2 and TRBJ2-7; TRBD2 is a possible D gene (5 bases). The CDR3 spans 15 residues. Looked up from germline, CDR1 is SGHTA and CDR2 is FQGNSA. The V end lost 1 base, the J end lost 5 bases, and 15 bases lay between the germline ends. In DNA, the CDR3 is TGTGCCAGCAGCTTAGAAGGTCTAGCTCCCCACGAGCAGTACTTC. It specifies CASSLEGLAPHEQYF.

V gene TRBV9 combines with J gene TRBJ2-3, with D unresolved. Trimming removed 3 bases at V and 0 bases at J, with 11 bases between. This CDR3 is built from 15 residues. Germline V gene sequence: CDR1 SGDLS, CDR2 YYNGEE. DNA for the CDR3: TGTGCCAGCAGCGGGTATGACACTAGCACAGATACGCAGTATTTT. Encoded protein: CASSGYDTSTDTQYF.

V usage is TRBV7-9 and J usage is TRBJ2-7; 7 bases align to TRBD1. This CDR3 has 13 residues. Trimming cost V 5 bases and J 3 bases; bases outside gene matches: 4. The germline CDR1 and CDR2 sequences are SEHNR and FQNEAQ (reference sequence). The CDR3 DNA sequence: TGTGCCAGCAGCCAGAACAGGGGCTACGAGCAGTACTTC. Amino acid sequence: CASSQNRGYEQYF.

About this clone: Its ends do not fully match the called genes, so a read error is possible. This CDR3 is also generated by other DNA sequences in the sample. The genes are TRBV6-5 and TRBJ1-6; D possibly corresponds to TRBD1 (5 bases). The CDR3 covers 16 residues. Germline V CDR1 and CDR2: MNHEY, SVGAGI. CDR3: CASSYSQGVHNSPLHF. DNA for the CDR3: TGTGCCAGCAGTTACTCCCAGGGCGTCCATAATTCCCCCCTCCACTTT.

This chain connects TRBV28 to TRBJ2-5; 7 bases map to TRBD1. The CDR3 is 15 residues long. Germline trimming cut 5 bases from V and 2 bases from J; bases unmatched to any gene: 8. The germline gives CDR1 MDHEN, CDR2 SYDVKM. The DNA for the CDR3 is TGTGCCAGCAGTCCCCCCGGGACAGAACAAGAGACCCAGTACTTC. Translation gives CASSPPGTEQETQYF.

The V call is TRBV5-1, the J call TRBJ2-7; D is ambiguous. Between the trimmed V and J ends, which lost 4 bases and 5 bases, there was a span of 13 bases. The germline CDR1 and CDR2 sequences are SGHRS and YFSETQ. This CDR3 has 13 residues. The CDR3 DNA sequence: TGCGCCAGCAGCACAGACACATGGCACGAGCAGTACTTC. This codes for CASSTDTWHEQYF. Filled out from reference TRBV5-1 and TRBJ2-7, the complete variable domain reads KAGVTQTPRYLIKTRGQQVTLSCSPISGHRSVSWYQQTPGQGLQFLFEYFSETQRNKGNFPGRFSGRQFSNSRSEMNVSTLELGDSALYLCASSTDTWHEQYFGPGTRLTVT.

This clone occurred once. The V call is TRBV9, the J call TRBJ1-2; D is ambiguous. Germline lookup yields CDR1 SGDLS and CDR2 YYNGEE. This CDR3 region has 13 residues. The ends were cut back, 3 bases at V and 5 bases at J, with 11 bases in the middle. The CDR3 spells CASSADGGYGYTF. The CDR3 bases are TGTGCCAGCAGCGCAGACGGAGGGTATGGCTACACCTTC.

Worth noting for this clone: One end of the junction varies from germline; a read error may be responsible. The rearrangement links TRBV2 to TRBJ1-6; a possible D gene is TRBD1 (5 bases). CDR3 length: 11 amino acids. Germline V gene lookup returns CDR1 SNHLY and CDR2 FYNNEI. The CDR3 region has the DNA TGTGCCAGCAGGACTGGGGCCCTTTTATACTTT. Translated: CASRTGALLYF.

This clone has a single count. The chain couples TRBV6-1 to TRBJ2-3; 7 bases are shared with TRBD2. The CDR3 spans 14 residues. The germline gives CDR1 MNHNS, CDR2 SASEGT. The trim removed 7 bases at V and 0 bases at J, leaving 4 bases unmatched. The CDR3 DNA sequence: TGTGCCAGCACCGCGGGAGTGAGCACAGATACGCAGTATTTT. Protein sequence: CASTAGVSTDTQYF.

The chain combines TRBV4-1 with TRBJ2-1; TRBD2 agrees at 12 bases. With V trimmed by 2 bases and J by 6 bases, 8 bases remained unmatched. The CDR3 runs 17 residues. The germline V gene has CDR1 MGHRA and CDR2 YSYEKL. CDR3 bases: TGCGCCAGCAGCCAACACCTAGCGGGGGGGCCGGGCAATGAGCAGTTCTTC. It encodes CASSQHLAGGPGNEQFF.

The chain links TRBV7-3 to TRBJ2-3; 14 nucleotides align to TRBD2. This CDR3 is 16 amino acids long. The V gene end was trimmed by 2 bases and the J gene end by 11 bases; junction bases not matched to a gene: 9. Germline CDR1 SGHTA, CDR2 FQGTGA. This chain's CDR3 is CASSLLGLAGVGGQYF. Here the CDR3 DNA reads TGTGCCAGCAGCTTACTGGGACTAGCGGGAGTTGGGGGGCAGTATTTT. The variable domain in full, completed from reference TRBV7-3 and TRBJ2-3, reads GAGVSQTPSNKVTEKGKYVELRCDPISGHTALYWYRQSLGQGPEFLIYFQGTGAADDSGLPNDRFFAVRPEGSVSTLKIQRTERGDSAVYLCASSLLGLAGVGGQYFGPGTRLTVL.

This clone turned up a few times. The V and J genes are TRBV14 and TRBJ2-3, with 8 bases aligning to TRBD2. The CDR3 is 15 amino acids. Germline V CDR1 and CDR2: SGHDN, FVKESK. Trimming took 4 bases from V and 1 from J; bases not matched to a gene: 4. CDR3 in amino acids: CASSRLAGGTDTQYF. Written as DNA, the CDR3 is TGTGCCAGCAGCCGCCTAGCGGGTGGCACAGATACGCAGTATTTT. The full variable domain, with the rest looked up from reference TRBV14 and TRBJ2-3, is EAGVTQFPSHSVIEKGQTVTLRCDPISGHDNLYWYRRVMGKEIKFLLHFVKESKQDESGMPNNRFLAERTGGTYSTLKVQPAELEDSGVYFCASSRLAGGTDTQYFGPGTRLTVL.

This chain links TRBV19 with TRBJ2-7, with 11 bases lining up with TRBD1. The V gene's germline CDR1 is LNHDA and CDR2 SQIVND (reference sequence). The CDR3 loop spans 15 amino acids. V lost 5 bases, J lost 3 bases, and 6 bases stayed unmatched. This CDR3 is CASSWGTGGNYEQYF. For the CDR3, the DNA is TGTGCCAGTAGTTGGGGGACAGGGGGAAACTACGAGCAGTACTTC. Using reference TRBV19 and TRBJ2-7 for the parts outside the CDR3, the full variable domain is DGGITQSPKYLFRKEGQNVTLSCEQNLNHDAMYWYRQDPGQGLRLIYYSQIVNDFQKGDIAEGYSVSREKKESFPLTVTSAQKNPTAFYLCASSWGTGGNYEQYFGPGTRLTVT.

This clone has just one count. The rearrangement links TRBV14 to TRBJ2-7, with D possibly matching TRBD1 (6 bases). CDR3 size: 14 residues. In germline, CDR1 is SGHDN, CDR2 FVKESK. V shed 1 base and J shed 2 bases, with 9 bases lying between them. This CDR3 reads CASSQGGPTYEQYF. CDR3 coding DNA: TGTGCCAGCAGCCAAGGGGGGCCTACCTACGAGCAGTACTTC.

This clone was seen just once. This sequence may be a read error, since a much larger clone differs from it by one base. The CDR3 sequence is CASSEGQSYEQYF. The CDR3 bases are TGTGCCAGCAGCGAGGGACAATCCTACGAGCAGTACTTC. The chain joins TRBV7-8 to TRBJ2-7; D is perhaps TRBD1 (6 bases). Germline CDR1 SGHVS, CDR2 FQNEAQ. V dropped 5 bases and J dropped 1 base, with 9 bases sitting between them. The length of the CDR3 is 13 residues.

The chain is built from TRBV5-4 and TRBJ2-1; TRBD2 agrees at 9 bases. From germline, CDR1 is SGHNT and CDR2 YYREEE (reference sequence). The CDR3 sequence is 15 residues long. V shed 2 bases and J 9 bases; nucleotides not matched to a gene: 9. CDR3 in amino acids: CASSFSGGPRFEQFF. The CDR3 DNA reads TGTGCCAGCAGCTTTAGCGGGGGCCCAAGATTTGAGCAGTTCTTC.

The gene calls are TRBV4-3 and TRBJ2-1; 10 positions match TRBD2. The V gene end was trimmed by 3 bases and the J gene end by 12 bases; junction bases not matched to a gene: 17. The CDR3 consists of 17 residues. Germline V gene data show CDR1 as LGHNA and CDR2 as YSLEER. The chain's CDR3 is CASSQDKAGGPGMSQFF. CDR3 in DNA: TGCGCCAGCAGCCAGGACAAAGCGGGAGGGCCGGGTATGTCGCAGTTCTTC.

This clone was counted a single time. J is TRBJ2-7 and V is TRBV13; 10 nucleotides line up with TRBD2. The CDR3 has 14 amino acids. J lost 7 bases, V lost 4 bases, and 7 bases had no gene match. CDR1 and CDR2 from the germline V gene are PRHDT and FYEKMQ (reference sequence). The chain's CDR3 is CASSSFLAGVEQYF. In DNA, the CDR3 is TGTGCCAGCAGCTCCTTTCTAGCGGGAGTTGAGCAGTACTTC.

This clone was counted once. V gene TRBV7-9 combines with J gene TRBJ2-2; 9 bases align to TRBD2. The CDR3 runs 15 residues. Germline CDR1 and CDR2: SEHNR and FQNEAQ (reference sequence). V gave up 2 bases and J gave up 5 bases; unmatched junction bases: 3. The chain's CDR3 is CASSLSSGGTGELFF. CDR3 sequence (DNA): TGTGCCAGCAGCTTATCCAGCGGGGGGACCGGGGAGCTGTTTTTT.

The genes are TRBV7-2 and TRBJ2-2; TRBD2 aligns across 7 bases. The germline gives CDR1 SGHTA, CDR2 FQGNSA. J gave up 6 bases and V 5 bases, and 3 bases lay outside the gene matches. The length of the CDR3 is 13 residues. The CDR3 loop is CASSRGRAGELFF. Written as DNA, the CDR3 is TGTGCCAGCAGCCGCGGGAGAGCCGGGGAGCTGTTTTTT.

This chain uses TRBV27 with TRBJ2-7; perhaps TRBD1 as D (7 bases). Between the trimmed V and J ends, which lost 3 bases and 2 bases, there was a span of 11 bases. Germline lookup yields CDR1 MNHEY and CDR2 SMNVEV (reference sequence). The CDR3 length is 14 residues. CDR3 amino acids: CASSFRGETYEQYF. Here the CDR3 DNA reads TGTGCCAGCAGTTTCAGGGGGGAAACCTACGAGCAGTACTTC.